Listed below are T cell receptor beta chains from one sample, sequenced in a study of blood T cell repertoires in COVID-19. Sequencing was performed with immunoSEQ multiplex PCR; in TCRdb, only in-frame clones are kept and a portion is missing. The sample consists of fewer than 250,000 clones, 70% to 90% of them appearing once. Sequencing used peripheral blood. The origin of the receptors is a woman in her 40s who had recovered from COVID-19. The CDR3 runs from the conserved cysteine through the conserved F or W. The D gene is left open where the match is weak. Rows may omit the clone size; those that give it use once, few, many or a size class.

15	NA	TRBV2	TRBD1	TRBJ2-3	CASSEWDRGGDTQYF	TGTGCCAGCAGTGAATGGGACAGGGGAGGCGATACGCAGTATTTT
16	few	TRBV28	TRBD2	TRBJ2-1	CASSSSAGGSYNEQFF	TGTGCCAGCAGCTCGTCAGCGGGAGGCTCCTACAATGAGCAGTTCTTC
19	NA	TRBV9	TRBD2	TRBJ2-1	CASSVAISTGTSGRSPQFF	TGTGCCAGCAGCGTAGCCATATCTACCGGGACTAGCGGGAGGAGTCCTCAGTTCTTC
15	NA	TRBV28	NA	TRBJ2-1	CASSSQAYSYNEQFF	TGTGCCAGCAGTAGCCAGGCCTACTCCTACAATGAGCAGTTCTTC
17	once	TRBV5-4	TRBD2	TRBJ2-2	CASSSMTSGRSTGELFF	TGTGCCAGCAGCTCAATGACTAGCGGGAGAAGTACCGGGGAGCTGTTTTTT
15	NA	TRBV7-9	NA	TRBJ2-7	CASSPRGGAGYEQYF	TGTGCCAGCAGCCCCCGTGGGGGGGCAGGCTACGAGCAGTACTTC
16	NA	TRBV7-3	NA	TRBJ2-3	CASSPLPVISTDTQYF	TGTGCCAGCAGCCCCCTCCCGGTAATTAGCACAGATACGCAGTATTTT
12	NA	TRBV19	NA	TRBJ2-1	CASRKGPNEQFF	TGTGCCAGTAGAAAGGGGCCCAATGAGCAGTTCTTC
16	NA	TRBV10-1	TRBD1	TRBJ2-7	CASITQEPGQTYEQYF	TGCGCCAGCATAACTCAAGAACCGGGACAGACCTACGAGCAGTACTTC
14	NA	TRBV19	TRBD1	TRBJ1-5	CASTGQGANQPQHF	TGTGCCAGTACCGGACAGGGTGCCAATCAGCCCCAGCATTTT
18	NA	TRBV11-2	TRBD2	TRBJ2-3	CASSPPRTSGRAEDTQYF	TGTGCCAGCAGCCCCCCCCGGACTAGCGGGAGGGCCGAAGATACGCAGTATTTT
14	NA	TRBV5-5	NA	TRBJ1-2	CASSYWEGLYGYTF	TGTGCCAGCAGCTACTGGGAGGGGCTCTATGGCTACACCTTC
16	few	TRBV9	TRBD2	TRBJ2-2	CASSPRGGANTGELFF	TGTGCCAGCAGCCCGCGGGGGGGGGCGAACACCGGGGAGCTGTTTTTT
18	many	TRBV3-1/TRBV3-2	NA	TRBJ2-2	CASSRTPGAGAGTGELFF	TGTGCCAGCAGCCGCACACCAGGGGCGGGAGCGGGCACCGGGGAGCTGTTTTTT
14	NA	TRBV20-1	NA	TRBJ1-5	CSASQGRGNQPQHF	TGCAGTGCTAGTCAGGGGAGGGGCAATCAGCCCCAGCATTTT
18	NA	TRBV16	NA	TRBJ2-2	CASSPTAPRTYSTGELFF	TGTGCCAGCAGTCCGACGGCACCACGGACATACTCCACCGGGGAGCTGTTTTTT
16	NA	TRBV27	TRBD1	TRBJ2-7	CASYPIGQGGNYEQYF	TGTGCCAGCTACCCCATAGGACAGGGTGGCAACTACGAGCAGTACTTC
14	many	TRBV27	NA	TRBJ2-2	CASLAARNTGELFF	TGTGCCAGTTTAGCGGCGAGGAACACCGGGGAGCTGTTTTTT
14	NA	TRBV19	TRBD1	TRBJ1-2	CASSIGDRDYGYTF	TGTGCCAGTAGTATTGGTGACAGGGACTATGGCTACACCTTC
18	once	TRBV3-1/TRBV3-2	TRBD1	TRBJ2-1	CASSLLRFRDRDYNEQFF	TGTGCCAGCAGCCTTCTACGTTTTCGGGACAGGGACTACAATGAGCAGTTCTTC
14	NA	TRBV5-1	NA	TRBJ2-5	CASSLALGGETQYF	TGCGCCAGCAGCTTGGCCCTCGGCGGGGAGACCCAGTACTTC
14	NA	TRBV4-1	TRBD2	TRBJ2-1	CASSPSGSLYEQFF	TGCGCCAGCAGTCCGAGCGGGAGTTTGTATGAGCAGTTCTTC
18	NA	TRBV4-1	NA	TRBJ1-2	CASSQDTRPGIGPYGYTF	TGCGCCAGCAGCCAAGACACTCGCCCGGGGATAGGCCCCTATGGCTACACCTTC
13	NA	TRBV5-1	TRBD1	TRBJ1-1	CASSPGQGQKAFF	TGCGCCAGCAGCCCGGGACAGGGACAAAAAGCTTTCTTT
12	NA	TRBV12-3/TRBV12-4	TRBD2	TRBJ2-5	CASSLSGKTQYF	TGTGCCAGCAGTCTCAGCGGGAAGACCCAGTACTTC
14	NA	TRBV18	NA	TRBJ2-7	CASSPRGEAYEQYF	TGTGCCAGCTCACCAAGGGGCGAAGCCTACGAGCAGTACTTC
14	once	TRBV15	NA	TRBJ2-7	CATRALTGTYEQYF	TGTGCCACCAGGGCTTTGACAGGAACCTACGAGCAGTACTTC
14	NA	TRBV11-2	NA	TRBJ1-1	CASSLERRRGEAFF	TGTGCCAGCAGCTTGGAGAGACGGAGGGGTGAAGCTTTCTTT
14	NA	TRBV19	NA	TRBJ2-7	CASSFSPDIYEQYF	TGTGCCAGTAGTTTCTCTCCAGACATCTACGAGCAGTACTTC
16	NA	TRBV7-2	NA	TRBJ2-2	CASSLFPSRGTGELFF	TGTGCCAGCAGCTTATTCCCCTCACGAGGGACCGGGGAGCTGTTTTTT
15	NA	TRBV7-9	TRBD1	TRBJ1-2	CASSPTGGVDYGYTF	TGTGCCAGCAGCCCAACAGGGGGCGTTGACTATGGCTACACCTTC
15	NA	TRBV6-2/TRBV6-3	TRBD1	TRBJ1-4	CASSNRDRTNEKLFF	TGTGCCAGCAGCAACCGGGACAGAACTAATGAAAAACTGTTTTTT
15	NA	TRBV30	TRBD2	TRBJ2-5	CAWSRAGGLRETQYF	TGTGCCTGGAGTAGAGCGGGAGGGTTGCGAGAGACCCAGTACTTC
15	NA	TRBV2	NA	TRBJ1-6	CASSEGFQGFSPLHF	TGTGCCAGCAGTGAAGGCTTTCAGGGGTTTTCACCCCTCCACTTT
14	NA	TRBV23-1	NA	TRBJ1-2	CASSLRTVNYGYTF	TGCGCCAGCAGCCTTCGGACAGTTAACTATGGCTACACCTTC
15	NA	TRBV5-8	TRBD1	TRBJ1-5	CASSLGTGRNQPQHF	TGTGCCAGCAGCTTAGGGACAGGCCGCAATCAGCCCCAGCATTTT
18	NA	TRBV4-2	TRBD2	TRBJ2-2	CASSQDVRTSGNTGELFF	TGTGCCAGCAGCCAAGATGTACGGACTAGCGGGAACACCGGGGAGCTGTTTTTT
17	NA	TRBV7-8	TRBD2	TRBJ2-1	CASSLKGLAGGYNEQFF	TGTGCCAGCAGCTTAAAGGGACTAGCGGGAGGTTACAATGAGCAGTTCTTC
14	NA	TRBV6-5	TRBD1	TRBJ2-7	CASNWDRGLYEQYF	TGTGCCAGCAACTGGGACAGGGGGCTGTACGAGCAGTACTTC
13	NA	TRBV28	NA	TRBJ1-1	CASSFLRDTEAFF	TGTGCCAGCAGTTTTCTCCGGGATACTGAAGCTTTCTTT
15	NA	TRBV5-1	TRBD2	TRBJ2-1	CASSPESGSFNEQFF	TGCGCCAGCAGCCCCGAAAGCGGGAGTTTTAATGAGCAGTTCTTC
14	once	TRBV2	TRBD1	TRBJ1-2	CASSGDRTNYGYTF	TGTGCCAGCAGTGGGGACAGAACTAACTATGGCTACACCTTC
16	once	TRBV5-1	TRBD2	TRBJ2-1	CASSLEASGRYNEQFF	TGCGCCAGCAGCTTGGAGGCTAGCGGGAGGTACAATGAGCAGTTCTTC
14	NA	TRBV7-9	NA	TRBJ1-6	CASSLTGNHSPLHF	TGTGCCAGCAGCCTTACAGGGAATCACTCACCCCTCCACTTT
14	once	TRBV5-8	NA	TRBJ2-1	CASSFAAGGYEQFF	TGTGCCAGCAGCTTCGCGGCAGGGGGGTATGAGCAGTTCTTC
12	NA	TRBV29-1	NA	TRBJ2-5	CSVVISGETQYF	TGCAGCGTTGTGATCTCGGGAGAGACCCAGTACTTC
13	NA	TRBV7-2	NA	TRBJ1-2	CASSLQGSGGYTF	TGTGCCAGCAGCTTACAGGGGTCGGGAGGCTACACCTTC